One and the same sample provided the 6 T cell receptor beta chains below, sequenced in a study of shared clonotypes between healthy human individuals (dated by TCRdb to the early 2020s). The library was made by the immunoSEQ multiplex PCR assay. This is the immuneACCESS table as TCRdb keeps it, with only in-frame sequences that have V and J called. A part of the clones is gone; compared with another copy, unresolved V genes explain less than half, and the rest is unexplained. The sample yields around 1.1 million clones; around 82% were counted once. The top ten constitute around 0.6% of the sample. Sequencing input: memory CD4+ T cells from PBMCs. The cell subset or site label on this specimen signifies: CD45RA-negative fraction. The receptor set was obtained from a man aged 18 to 29 in good health. Some clones in this sample may be carry-over from other donors' samples.

This rearrangement joins TRBV19 to TRBJ2-2; D is unresolved. V dropped 4 bases and J dropped 0 bases, with 9 bases sitting between them. Germline V gene lookup returns CDR1 LNHDA and CDR2 SQIVND (reference sequence). This CDR3 region has 15 residues. The CDR3 reads CASSSRNANTGELFF. CDR3 DNA sequence: TGTGCCAGTAGTAGCCGAAACGCGAACACCGGGGAGCTGTTTTTT.

On this clone: This sequence is one base from a far larger clone and is likely a read error. This chain joins TRBV30 and TRBJ2-3; D remains unclear. Germline V gene data show CDR1 as GTSNPN and CDR2 as SVGIG (reference sequence). This CDR3 region has 12 residues. V lost 4 bases, J lost 1 base, and 6 bases lay in between. The CDR3 DNA follows: TGTGCCTGGAATGTGGGCACAGATACGCAGTATTTT. Residues: CAWNVGTDTQYF.

In the case of this clone: With a much larger clone just one base away, this may be a read error. V gene TRBV11-2 combines with J gene TRBJ2-1, with 12 nucleotides matching TRBD2. The CDR3 covers 18 residues. With 6 bases clipped from V and 7 bases from J, the junction kept 16 bases outside the gene matches. The germline V gene has CDR1 SGHAT and CDR2 FQNNGV. CDR3 nucleotides: TGTGCCAGCAGTCAAGGGTTAGCTAGCGGGAGGGCCGGGAATGAGCAGTTCTTC. Its translation is CASSQGLASGRAGNEQFF.

The chain has TRBV5-1 and TRBJ1-1; a possible D gene is TRBD1 (5 bases). CDR3 length equals 14 residues. The germline gives CDR1 SGHRS, CDR2 YFSETQ. Trimming took 0 bases from V and 4 from J, leaving 10 bases between them. The CDR3 protein is CASSLVGRGTEAFF. The CDR3 DNA sequence: TGCGCCAGCAGCTTGGTGGGGAGGGGCACTGAAGCTTTCTTT. Filled out from reference TRBV5-1 and TRBJ1-1, the complete variable domain reads KAGVTQTPRYLIKTRGQQVTLSCSPISGHRSVSWYQQTPGQGLQFLFEYFSETQRNKGNFPGRFSGRQFSNSRSEMNVSTLELGDSALYLCASSLVGRGTEAFFGQGTRLTVV.

The chain recombines TRBV7-9 with TRBJ2-7; possible D gene TRBD1, 5 bases. Germline CDR1 and CDR2: SEHNR and FQNEAQ (reference sequence). This CDR3 spans 12 amino acids. The germline V and J ends were trimmed by 5 bases and 4 bases, with 9 bases remaining between them. CDR3 sequence: CASSKQEYEQYF. The CDR3 DNA reads TGTGCCAGCAGCAAACAGGAGTACGAGCAGTACTTC.

V usage is TRBV13 and J usage is TRBJ1-1; perhaps TRBD1 as D (5 bases). Per the germline V gene, CDR1 is PRHDT and CDR2 is FYEKMQ (reference sequence). The CDR3 extends over 18 amino acids. V gave up 1 base and J gave up 5 bases, with 23 bases separating them. The CDR3 DNA reads as TGTGCCAGCAGCTTAGTAGCAACCACGGGGCACTTTGGAACTGAAGCTTTCTTT. This codes for CASSLVATTGHFGTEAFF.